These 8 T cell receptor beta chains were all obtained from the same sample, sequenced in a study of blood T cell repertoires in COVID-19. Profiled with immunoSEQ multiplex PCR; TCRdb holds only in-frame clones, not every one. The sample shows around 100,000 clones, 69% of them seen only once. What was sequenced was peripheral blood. These receptors came from a man older than 75 with acute or convalescent COVID-19.

This clone was picked up one time. This chain links TRBV28 with TRBJ1-3; D not certain. V was pared by 9 bases and J by 0 bases, with 9 bases between. The CDR3 extends over 13 amino acids. From germline, CDR1 is MDHEN and CDR2 SYDVKM. CDR3 DNA sequence: TGTGCCAGTCTCCAGGACTCTGGAAACACCATATATTTT. Residues: CASLQDSGNTIYF.

This chain links TRBV18 with TRBJ1-2; D gene ambiguous. V was pared by 0 bases and J by 0 bases, with 8 bases between. The germline gives CDR1 KGHSH, CDR2 LQKENI. The CDR3 runs 15 residues. Here the CDR3 reads CASSPPSRANYGYTF. The CDR3 DNA reads as TGTGCCAGCTCACCACCATCGAGGGCTAACTATGGCTACACCTTC.

V usage is TRBV3-1 (or the pseudogene TRBV3-2) and J usage is TRBJ2-1; TRBD2 is a possible D gene (5 bases). Germline CDR1 reads LGHDT; CDR2 reads YNNKEL (reference sequence). The V end lost 0 bases, the J end lost 15 bases, and 9 bases lay between the germline ends. CDR3 length: 11 residues. CDR3 DNA: TGTGCCAGCAGCCAAGAAGGTCGGGGGTTCTTC. Its protein product is CASSQEGRGFF.

This clone has a single count. The gene calls are TRBV6-6 and TRBJ2-7, with 11 bases fitting TRBD2. The ends lost 6 bases at V and 2 bases at J; junction bases unmatched: 6. The CDR3 runs to 15 residues. Germline V gene data show CDR1 as MNHNY and CDR2 as SVGAGI (reference sequence). The CDR3 sequence is CASRPGTSGAYEQYF. The CDR3 nucleotides are TGTGCCAGCAGACCCGGGACTAGCGGTGCCTACGAGCAGTACTTC.

This chain connects TRBV12-3 or TRBV12-4 to TRBJ1-2; no clear D gene. This CDR3 is 13 amino acids long. Trimming pared 2 bases from V and 6 bases from J, leaving 10 bases between. CDR3 sequence: CASSLFLGNGYTF. CDR3 nucleotides: TGTGCCAGCAGTTTATTCCTCGGGAATGGCTACACCTTC.

This clone was detected only once. The chain joins TRBV19 to TRBJ1-6, with D unclear. The ends were cut back, 5 bases at V and 8 bases at J, with 16 bases in the middle. The CDR3 covers 15 residues. The V gene's germline CDR1 is LNHDA and CDR2 SQIVND (reference sequence). CDR3 loop: CASSPLMGVDSPLHF. The CDR3 nucleotides read TGTGCCAGTAGTCCCCTAATGGGCGTTGATTCACCCCTCCACTTT.

The J gene is TRBJ2-1, the V gene TRBV7-9; D is uncertain. The CDR3 extends over 12 amino acids. Trimming shortened V by 1 base and J by 9 bases, and 7 bases separated the two germline ends. CDR1 and CDR2 (germline): SEHNR, FQNEAQ (reference sequence). In DNA form, the CDR3 reads TGTGCCAGCAGCTTAGGTGGTAGTGAGCAGTTCTTC. Translated: CASSLGGSEQFF. Drawing the rest from reference TRBV7-9 and TRBJ2-1, the complete variable domain is DTGVSQNPRHKITKRGQNVTFRCDPISEHNRLYWYRQTLGQGPEFLTYFQNEAQLEKSRLLSDRFSAERPKGSFSTLEIQRTEQGDSAMYLCASSLGGSEQFFGPGTRLTVL.

This clone was counted a single time. This chain links TRBV19 with TRBJ1-5; 10 bases align to TRBD1. This CDR3 is built from 16 residues. Germline-derived CDR1 and CDR2 are LNHDA and SQIVND (reference sequence). With V trimmed by 6 bases and J by 7 bases, 12 bases remained unmatched. The CDR3 bases are TGTGCCAGTAGCCCATATGGGACAGGGGCATGGCAGCCCCAGCATTTT. This translates into CASSPYGTGAWQPQHF.